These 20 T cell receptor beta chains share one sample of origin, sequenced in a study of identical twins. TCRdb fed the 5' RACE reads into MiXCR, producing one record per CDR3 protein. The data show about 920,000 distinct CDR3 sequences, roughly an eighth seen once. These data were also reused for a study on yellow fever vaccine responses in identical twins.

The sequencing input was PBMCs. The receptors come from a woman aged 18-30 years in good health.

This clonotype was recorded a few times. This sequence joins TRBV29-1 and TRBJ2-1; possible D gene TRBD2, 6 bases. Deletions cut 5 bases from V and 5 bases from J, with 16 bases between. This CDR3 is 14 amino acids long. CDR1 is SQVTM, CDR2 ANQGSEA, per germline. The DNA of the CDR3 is TGCAGCGTTAAAGGAGGGAGTGGCCACAATGAGCAGTTCTTC. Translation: CSVKGGSGHNEQFF.

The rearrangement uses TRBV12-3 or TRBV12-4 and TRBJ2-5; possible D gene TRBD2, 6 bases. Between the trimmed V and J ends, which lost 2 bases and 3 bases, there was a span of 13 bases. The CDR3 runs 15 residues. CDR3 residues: CASSLQGWGEETQYF. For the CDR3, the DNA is TGTGCCAGCAGTTTACAGGGTTGGGGGGAAGAGACCCAGTACTTC.

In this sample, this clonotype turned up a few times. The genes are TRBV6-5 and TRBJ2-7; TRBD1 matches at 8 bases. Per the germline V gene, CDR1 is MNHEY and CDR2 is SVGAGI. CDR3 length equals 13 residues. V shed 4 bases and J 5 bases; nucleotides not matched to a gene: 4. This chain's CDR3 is CASSFQGAHEQYF. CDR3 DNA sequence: TGTGCCAGCAGTTTCCAGGGGGCCCACGAGCAGTACTTC.

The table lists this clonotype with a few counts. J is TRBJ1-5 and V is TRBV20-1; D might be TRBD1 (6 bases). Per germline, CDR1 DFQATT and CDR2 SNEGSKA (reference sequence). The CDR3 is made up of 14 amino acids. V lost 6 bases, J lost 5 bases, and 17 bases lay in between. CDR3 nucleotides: TGCAGTGCATCCTACGGACAGAGCTATCAGCCCCAGCATTTT. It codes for CSASYGQSYQPQHF.

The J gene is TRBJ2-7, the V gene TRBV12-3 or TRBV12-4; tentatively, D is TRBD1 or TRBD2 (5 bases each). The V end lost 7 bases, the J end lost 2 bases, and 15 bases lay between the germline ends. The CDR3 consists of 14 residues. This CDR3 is CASTTGPAAYEQYF. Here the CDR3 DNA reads TGTGCCAGCACCACGGGACCGGCTGCCTACGAGCAGTACTTC.

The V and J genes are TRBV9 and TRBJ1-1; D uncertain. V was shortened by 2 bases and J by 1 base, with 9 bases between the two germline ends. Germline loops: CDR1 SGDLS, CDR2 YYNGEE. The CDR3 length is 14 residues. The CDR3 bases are TGTGCCAGCAGCGTGGACTTCTCGAACACTGAAGCTTTCTTT. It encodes CASSVDFSNTEAFF.

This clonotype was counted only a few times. CDR3: CASSSGRYGELFF. For the CDR3, the DNA is TGTGCCAGCAGCTCAGGGCGGTACGGGGAGCTGTTTTTT. The chain combines TRBV2 with TRBJ2-2; possible D gene TRBD1, 5 bases. Trimming shortened V by 6 bases and J by 7 bases, and 12 bases separated the two germline ends. CDR3 size: 13 residues. The V gene's germline CDR1 is SNHLY and CDR2 FYNNEI.

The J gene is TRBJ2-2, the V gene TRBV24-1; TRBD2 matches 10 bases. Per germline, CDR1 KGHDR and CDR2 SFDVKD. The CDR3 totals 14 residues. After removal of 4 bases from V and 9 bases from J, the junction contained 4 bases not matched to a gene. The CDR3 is CATSDSSGGRELFF. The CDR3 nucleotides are TGTGCCACCAGTGACTCTAGCGGGGGCCGGGAGCTGTTTTTT.

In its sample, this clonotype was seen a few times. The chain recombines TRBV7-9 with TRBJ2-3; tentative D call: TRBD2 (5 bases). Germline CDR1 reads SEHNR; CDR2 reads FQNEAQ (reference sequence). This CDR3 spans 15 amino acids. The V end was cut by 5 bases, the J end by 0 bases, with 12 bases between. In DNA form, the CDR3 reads TGTGCCAGCAGCCAACGAGGGCCTAGCACAGATACGCAGTATTTT. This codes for CASSQRGPSTDTQYF.

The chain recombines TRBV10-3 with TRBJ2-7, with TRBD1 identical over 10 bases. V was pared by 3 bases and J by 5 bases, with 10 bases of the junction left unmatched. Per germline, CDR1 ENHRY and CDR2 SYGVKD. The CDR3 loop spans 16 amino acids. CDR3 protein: CAISDDRDRGLDEQYV. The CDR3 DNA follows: TGTGCCATCAGTGATGACCGGGACAGGGGCTTGGACGAGCAGTACGTC.

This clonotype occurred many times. CDR3 coding DNA: TGTGCCAGCAGTTGGACAGGCTTCGCAGATACGCAGTATTTT. Its protein is CASSWTGFADTQYF. V is TRBV28 and J is TRBJ2-3, with 7 bases identical to TRBD1. V shed 4 bases, J shed 4 bases, and the junction held 5 bases outside the gene matches. The CDR3 covers 14 residues. Germline V gives CDR1 MDHEN, CDR2 SYDVKM.

The DNA for the CDR3 is TGCGCCAGCACCACGGGGGGCGGGTACACTGAAGCTTTCTTT. Its translation: CASTTGGGYTEAFF. This chain connects TRBV5-1 to TRBJ1-1; perhaps TRBD1 as D (6 bases). Germline CDR1 and CDR2: SGHRS and YFSETQ. The CDR3 totals 14 residues. Trimming cost V 6 bases and J 3 bases, with 15 bases left between them. The complete variable domain, with remaining parts taken from reference TRBV5-1 and TRBJ1-1, reads KAGVTQTPRYLIKTRGQQVTLSCSPISGHRSVSWYQQTPGQGLQFLFEYFSETQRNKGNFPGRFSGRQFSNSRSEMNVSTLELGDSALYLCASTTGGGYTEAFFGQGTRLTVV.

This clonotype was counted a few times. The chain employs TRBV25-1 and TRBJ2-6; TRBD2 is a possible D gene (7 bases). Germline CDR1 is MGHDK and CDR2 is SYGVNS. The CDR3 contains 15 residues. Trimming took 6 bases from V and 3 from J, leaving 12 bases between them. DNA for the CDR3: TGTGCCAGCAGACCGAGGGGGGGTGGGGCCAACGTCCTGACTTTC. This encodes CASRPRGGGANVLTF.

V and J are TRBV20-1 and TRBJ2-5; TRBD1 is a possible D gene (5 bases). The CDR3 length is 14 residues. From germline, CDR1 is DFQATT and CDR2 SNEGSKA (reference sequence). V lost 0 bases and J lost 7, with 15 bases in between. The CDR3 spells CSARDAPGLGTQYF. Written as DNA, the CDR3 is TGCAGTGCTAGAGATGCCCCAGGGCTGGGGACCCAGTACTTC.

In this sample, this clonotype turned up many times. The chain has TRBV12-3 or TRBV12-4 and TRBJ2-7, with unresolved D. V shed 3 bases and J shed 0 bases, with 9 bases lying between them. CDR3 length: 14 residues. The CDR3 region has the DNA TGTGCCAGCAGTTTTGAGGATGGCTCCTACGAGCAGTACTTC. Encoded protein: CASSFEDGSYEQYF.

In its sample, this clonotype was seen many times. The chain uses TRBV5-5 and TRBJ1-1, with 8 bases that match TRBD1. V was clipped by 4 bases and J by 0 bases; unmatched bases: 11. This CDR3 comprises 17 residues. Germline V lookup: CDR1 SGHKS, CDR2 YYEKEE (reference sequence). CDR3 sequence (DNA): TGTGCCAGCAGCCTCTTCAGGGGGCCTAGCATGAACACTGAAGCTTTCTTT. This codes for CASSLFRGPSMNTEAFF.

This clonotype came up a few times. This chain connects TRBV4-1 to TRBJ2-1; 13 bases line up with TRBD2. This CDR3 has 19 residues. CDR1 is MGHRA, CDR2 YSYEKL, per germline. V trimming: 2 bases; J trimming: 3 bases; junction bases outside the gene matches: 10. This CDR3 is CASSQRTSGRGGNYNEQFF. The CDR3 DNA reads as TGCGCCAGCAGCCAACGGACTAGCGGGAGAGGGGGCAACTACAATGAGCAGTTCTTC.

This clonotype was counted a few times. CDR3 protein: CSVTSGGVTEAFF. The CDR3 nucleotides are TGCAGCGTAACCAGTGGGGGGGTCACTGAAGCTTTCTTT. J is TRBJ1-1 and V is TRBV29-1; D may be TRBD1 (5 bases). V lost 6 bases and J lost 4, with 15 bases in between. Germline loops: CDR1 SQVTM, CDR2 ANQGSEA. The CDR3 is 13 residues long. Combining the CDR3 with reference TRBV29-1 and TRBJ1-1 gives the whole variable domain SAVISQKPSRDICQRGTSLTIQCQVDSQVTMMFWYRQQPGQSLTLIATANQGSEATYESGFVIDKFPISRPNLTFSTLTVSNMSPEDSSIYLCSVTSGGVTEAFFGQGTRLTVV.

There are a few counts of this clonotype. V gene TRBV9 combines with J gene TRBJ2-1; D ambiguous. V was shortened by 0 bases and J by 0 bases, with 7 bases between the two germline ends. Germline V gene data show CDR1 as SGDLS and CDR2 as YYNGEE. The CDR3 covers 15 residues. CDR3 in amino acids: CASSVGWASYNEQFF. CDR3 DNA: TGTGCCAGCAGCGTAGGGTGGGCCTCCTACAATGAGCAGTTCTTC.

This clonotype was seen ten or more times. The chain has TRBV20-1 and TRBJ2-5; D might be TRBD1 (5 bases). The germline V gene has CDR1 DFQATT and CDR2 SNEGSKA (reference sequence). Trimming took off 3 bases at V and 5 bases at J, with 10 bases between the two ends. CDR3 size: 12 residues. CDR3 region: CSASKGLETQYF. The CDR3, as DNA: TGCAGTGCTAGTAAGGGGCTTGAGACCCAGTACTTC.